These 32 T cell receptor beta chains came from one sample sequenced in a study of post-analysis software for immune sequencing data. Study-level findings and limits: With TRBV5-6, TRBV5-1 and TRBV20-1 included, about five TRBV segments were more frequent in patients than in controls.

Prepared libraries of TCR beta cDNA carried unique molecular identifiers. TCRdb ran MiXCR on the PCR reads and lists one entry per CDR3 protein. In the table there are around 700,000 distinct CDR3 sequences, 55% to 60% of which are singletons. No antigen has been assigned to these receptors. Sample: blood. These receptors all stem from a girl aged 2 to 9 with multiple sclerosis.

The DNA for the CDR3 is TGCAGCGCCACCCGACAGTTAACAGATACGCAGTATTTT. Translation: CSATRQLTDTQYF. This sequence joins TRBV29-1 and TRBJ2-3; possible D gene TRBD1, 5 bases. V was pared by 7 bases and J by 3 bases, with 14 bases between. The CDR3 runs 13 residues. The germline V gene encodes CDR1 SQVTM and CDR2 ANQGSEA.

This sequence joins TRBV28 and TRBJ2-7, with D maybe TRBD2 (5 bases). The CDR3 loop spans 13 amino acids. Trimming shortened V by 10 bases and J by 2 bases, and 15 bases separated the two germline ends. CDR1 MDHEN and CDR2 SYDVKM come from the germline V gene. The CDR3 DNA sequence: TGTGCCACAAGGACGGGATCCGCCTACGAGCAGTACTTC. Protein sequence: CATRTGSAYEQYF.

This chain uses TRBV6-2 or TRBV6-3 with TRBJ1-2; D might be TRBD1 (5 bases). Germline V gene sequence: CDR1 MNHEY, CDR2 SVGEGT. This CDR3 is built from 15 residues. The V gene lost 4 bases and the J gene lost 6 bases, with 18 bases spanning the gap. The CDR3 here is CASSWTGTVLDGYTF. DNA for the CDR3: TGTGCCAGCAGTTGGACCGGGACGGTGTTAGATGGCTACACCTTC.

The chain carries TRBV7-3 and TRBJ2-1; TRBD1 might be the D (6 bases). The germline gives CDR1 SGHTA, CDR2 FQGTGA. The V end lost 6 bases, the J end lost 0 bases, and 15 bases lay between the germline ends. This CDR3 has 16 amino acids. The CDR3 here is CASSQGGLTSYNEQFF. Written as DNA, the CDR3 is TGTGCCAGCAGTCAAGGGGGTCTGACCTCCTACAATGAGCAGTTCTTC. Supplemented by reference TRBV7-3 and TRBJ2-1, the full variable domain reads GAGVSQTPSNKVTEKGKYVELRCDPISGHTALYWYRQSLGQGPEFLIYFQGTGAADDSGLPNDRFFAVRPEGSVSTLKIQRTERGDSAVYLCASSQGGLTSYNEQFFGPGTRLTVL.

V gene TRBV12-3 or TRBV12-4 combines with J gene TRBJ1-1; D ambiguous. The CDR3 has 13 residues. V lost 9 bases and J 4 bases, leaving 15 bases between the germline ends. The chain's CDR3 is CASETGLGTEAFF. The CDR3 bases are TGTGCCAGTGAGACGGGCTTGGGCACTGAAGCTTTCTTT.

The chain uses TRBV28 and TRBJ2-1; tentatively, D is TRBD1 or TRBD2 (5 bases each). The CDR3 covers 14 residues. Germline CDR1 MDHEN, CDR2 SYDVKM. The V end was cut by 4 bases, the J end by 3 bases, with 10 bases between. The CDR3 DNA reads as TGTGCCAGCAGTTCGATTGGGGGCTACAATGAGCAGTTCTTC. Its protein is CASSSIGGYNEQFF.

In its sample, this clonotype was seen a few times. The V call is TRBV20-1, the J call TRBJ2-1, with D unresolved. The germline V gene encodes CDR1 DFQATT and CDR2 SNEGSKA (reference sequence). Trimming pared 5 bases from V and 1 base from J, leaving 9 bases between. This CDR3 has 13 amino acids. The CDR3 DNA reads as TGCAGTGCTTTACGGCTTTCCTACAATGAGCAGTTCTTC. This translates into CSALRLSYNEQFF.

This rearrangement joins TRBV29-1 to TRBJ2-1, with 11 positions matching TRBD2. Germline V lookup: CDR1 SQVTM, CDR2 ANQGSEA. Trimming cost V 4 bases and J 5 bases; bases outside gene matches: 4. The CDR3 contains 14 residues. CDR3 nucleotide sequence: TGCAGCGTTGCCGGGACTAGCGGTGACAATGAGCAGTTCTTC. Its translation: CSVAGTSGDNEQFF.

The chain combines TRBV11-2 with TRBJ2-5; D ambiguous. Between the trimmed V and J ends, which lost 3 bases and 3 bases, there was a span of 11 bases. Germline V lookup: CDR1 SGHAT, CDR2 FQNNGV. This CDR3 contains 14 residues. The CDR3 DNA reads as TGTGCCAGCAGCTTTGGTACAGACAAAGAGACCCAGTACTTC. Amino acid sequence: CASSFGTDKETQYF.

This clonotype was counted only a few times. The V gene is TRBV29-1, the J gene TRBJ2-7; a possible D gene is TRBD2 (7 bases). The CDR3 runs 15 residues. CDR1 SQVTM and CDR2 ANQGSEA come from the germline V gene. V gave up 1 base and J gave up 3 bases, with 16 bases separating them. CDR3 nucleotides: TGCAGCGTTGAAGTACCGAGGGGGGGATTCTACGAGCAGTACTTC. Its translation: CSVEVPRGGFYEQYF.

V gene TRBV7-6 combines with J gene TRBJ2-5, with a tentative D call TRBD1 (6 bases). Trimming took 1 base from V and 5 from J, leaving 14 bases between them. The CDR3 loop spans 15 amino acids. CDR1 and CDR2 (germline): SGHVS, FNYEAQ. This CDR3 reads CASSLDVGARETQYF. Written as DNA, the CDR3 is TGTGCCAGCAGCTTAGATGTGGGGGCTCGGGAGACCCAGTACTTC.

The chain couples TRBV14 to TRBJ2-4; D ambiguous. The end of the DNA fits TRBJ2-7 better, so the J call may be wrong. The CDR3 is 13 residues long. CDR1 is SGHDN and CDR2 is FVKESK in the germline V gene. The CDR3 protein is CASSPELLGEQYF. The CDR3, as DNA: TGTGCCAGCAGCCCCGAGTTGCTGGGCGAGCAGTACTTC.

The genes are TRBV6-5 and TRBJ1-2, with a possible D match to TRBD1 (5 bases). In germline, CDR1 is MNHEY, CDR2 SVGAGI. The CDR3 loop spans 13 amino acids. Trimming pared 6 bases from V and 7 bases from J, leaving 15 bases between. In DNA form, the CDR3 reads TGTGCCAGCAGGACCGGGACGGGTATTGGCTACACCTTC. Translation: CASRTGTGIGYTF.

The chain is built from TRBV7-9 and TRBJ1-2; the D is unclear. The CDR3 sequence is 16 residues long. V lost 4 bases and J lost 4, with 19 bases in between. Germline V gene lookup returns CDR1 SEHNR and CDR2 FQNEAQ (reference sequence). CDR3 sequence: CASSYSGSGGIYGYTF. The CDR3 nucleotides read TGTGCCAGCAGCTACTCGGGATCCGGCGGGATCTATGGCTACACCTTC.

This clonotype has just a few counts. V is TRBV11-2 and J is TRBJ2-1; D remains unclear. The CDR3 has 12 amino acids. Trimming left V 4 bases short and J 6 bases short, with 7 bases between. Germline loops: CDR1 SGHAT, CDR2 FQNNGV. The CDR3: CASSSRTNEQFF. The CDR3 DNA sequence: TGTGCCAGCAGCTCCCGTACCAATGAGCAGTTCTTC.

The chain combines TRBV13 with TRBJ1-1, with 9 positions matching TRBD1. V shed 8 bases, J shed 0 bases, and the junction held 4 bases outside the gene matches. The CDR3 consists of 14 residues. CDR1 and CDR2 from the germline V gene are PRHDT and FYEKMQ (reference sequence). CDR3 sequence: CASGTGHMNTEAFF. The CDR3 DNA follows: TGTGCCAGCGGGACAGGGCACATGAACACTGAAGCTTTCTTT. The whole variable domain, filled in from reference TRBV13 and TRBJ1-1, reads AAGVIQSPRHLIKEKRETATLKCYPIPRHDTVYWYQQGPGQDPQFLISFYEKMQSDKGSIPDRFSAQQFSDYHSELNMSSLELGDSALYFCASGTGHMNTEAFFGQGTRLTVV.

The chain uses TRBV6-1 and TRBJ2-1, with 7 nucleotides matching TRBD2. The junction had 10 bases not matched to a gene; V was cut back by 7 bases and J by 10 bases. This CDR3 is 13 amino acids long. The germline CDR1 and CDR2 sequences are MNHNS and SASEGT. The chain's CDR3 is CASIGWASGEQFF. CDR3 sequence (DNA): TGTGCCAGCATAGGTTGGGCTAGCGGAGAGCAGTTCTTC.

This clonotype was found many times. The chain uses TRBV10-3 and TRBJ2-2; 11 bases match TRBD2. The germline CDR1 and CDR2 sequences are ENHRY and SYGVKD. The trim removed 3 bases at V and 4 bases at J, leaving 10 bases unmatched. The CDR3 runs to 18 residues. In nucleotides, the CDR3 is TGTGCCATCAGTGACCCAACGGTGGGACTAGCGGTCACCGGGGAGCTGTTTTTT. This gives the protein CAISDPTVGLAVTGELFF.

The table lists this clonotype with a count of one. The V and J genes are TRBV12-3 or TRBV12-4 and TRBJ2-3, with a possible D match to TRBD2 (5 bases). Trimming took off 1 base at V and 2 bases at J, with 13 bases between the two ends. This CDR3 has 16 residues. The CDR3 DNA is TGTGCCAGCAGTTTAGGGGGAGCGCCTGACACAGATACGCAGTATTTT. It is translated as CASSLGGAPDTDTQYF.

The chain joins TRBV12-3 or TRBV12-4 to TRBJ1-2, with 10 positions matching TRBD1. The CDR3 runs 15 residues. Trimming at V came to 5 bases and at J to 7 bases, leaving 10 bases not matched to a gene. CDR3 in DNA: TGTGCCAGCAGTCCGATAGACAGGGGGCCGAGTGGCTACACCTTC. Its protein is CASSPIDRGPSGYTF.

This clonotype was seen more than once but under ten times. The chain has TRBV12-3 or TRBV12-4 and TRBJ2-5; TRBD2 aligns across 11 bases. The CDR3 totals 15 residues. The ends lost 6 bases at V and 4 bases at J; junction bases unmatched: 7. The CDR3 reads CASRRLAGLVETQYF. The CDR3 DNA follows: TGTGCCAGCAGGAGACTAGCGGGGCTGGTAGAGACCCAGTACTTC.

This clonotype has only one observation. CDR3 protein: CAISTTGVGNYASYTF. The CDR3 nucleotides read TGTGCCATATCAACCACAGGCGTTGGGAACTATGCGAGCTACACCTTC. The chain carries TRBV10-3 and TRBJ1-2, with D tentatively TRBD1 (5 bases). The germline V gene encodes CDR1 ENHRY and CDR2 SYGVKD. The CDR3 loop spans 16 amino acids. Trimming pared 9 bases from V and 9 bases from J, leaving 29 bases between.

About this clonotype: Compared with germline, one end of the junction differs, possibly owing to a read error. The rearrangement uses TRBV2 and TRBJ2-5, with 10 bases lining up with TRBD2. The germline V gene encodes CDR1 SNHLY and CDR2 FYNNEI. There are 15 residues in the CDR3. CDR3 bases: TGTGACAGCAGTGAAGAGCGGGGGGGCCCAAAGACCCAGTACTTC. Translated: CDSSEERGGPKTQYF.

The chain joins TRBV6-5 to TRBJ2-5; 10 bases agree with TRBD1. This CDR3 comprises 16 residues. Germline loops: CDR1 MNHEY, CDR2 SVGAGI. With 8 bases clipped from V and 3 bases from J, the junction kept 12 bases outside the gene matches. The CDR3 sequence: CASRTRDRGLEETQYF. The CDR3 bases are TGTGCCAGCCGGACCCGGGACAGGGGTCTCGAAGAGACCCAGTACTTC.

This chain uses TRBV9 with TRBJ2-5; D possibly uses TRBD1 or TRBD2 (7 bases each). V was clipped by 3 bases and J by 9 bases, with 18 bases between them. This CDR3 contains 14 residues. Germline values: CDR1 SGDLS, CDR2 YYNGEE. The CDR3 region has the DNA TGTGCCAGCAGCGCCACTAGCGCCCAGGGGGCCCAGTACTTC. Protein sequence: CASSATSAQGAQYF.

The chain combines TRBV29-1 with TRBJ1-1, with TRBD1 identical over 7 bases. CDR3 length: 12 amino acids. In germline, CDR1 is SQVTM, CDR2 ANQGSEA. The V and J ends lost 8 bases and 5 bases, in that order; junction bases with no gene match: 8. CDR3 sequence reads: CSYRSGGTEAFF. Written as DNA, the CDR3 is TGCAGCTATCGGTCAGGGGGGACTGAAGCTTTCTTT.

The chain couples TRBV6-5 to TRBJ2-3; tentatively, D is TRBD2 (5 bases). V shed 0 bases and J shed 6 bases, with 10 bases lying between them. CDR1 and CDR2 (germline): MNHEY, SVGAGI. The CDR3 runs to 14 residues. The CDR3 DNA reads TGTGCCAGCAGTTACTCGGGCAGAGGGGATACGCAGTATTTT. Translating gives CASSYSGRGDTQYF.

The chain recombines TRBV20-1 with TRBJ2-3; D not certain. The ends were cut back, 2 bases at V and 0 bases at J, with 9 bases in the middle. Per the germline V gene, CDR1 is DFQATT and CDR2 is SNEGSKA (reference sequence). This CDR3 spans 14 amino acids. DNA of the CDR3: TGCAGTGCTAGATGGGTAACTAGCACAGATACGCAGTATTTT. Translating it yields CSARWVTSTDTQYF.

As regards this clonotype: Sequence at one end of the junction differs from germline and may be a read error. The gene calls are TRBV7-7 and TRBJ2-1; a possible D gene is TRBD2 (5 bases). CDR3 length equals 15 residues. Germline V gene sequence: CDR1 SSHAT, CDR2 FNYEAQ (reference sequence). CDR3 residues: CASSLGGGLTNEQFF. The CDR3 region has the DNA TGTGCTAGCAGCTTAGGTGGCGGGCTAACCAATGAGCAGTTCTTC.

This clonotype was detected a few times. CDR3 coding DNA: TGCAGCGTTGAGAGGACCTATGGCTACACCTTC. This translates into CSVERTYGYTF. This chain connects TRBV29-1 to TRBJ1-2; D is unresolved. Germline-derived CDR1 and CDR2 are SQVTM and ANQGSEA. The CDR3 has 11 residues. Deletions cut 3 bases from V and 4 bases from J, with 6 bases between.

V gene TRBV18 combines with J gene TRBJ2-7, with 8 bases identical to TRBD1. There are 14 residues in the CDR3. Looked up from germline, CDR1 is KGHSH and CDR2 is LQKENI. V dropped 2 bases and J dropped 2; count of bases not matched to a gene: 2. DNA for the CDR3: TGTGCCAGCTCACCAGAGGACAGGGCCTACGAGCAGTACTTC. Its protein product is CASSPEDRAYEQYF. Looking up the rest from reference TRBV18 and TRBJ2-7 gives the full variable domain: NAGVMQNPRHLVRRRGQEARLRCSPMKGHSHVYWYRQLPEEGLKFMVYLQKENIIDESGMPKERFSAEFPKEGPSILRIQQVVRGDSAAYFCASSPEDRAYEQYFGPGTRLTVT.

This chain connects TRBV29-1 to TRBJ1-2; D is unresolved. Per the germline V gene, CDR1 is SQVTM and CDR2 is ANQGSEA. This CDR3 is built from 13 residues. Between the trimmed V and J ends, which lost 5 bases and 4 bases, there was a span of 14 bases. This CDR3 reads CSVLHGGTYGYTF. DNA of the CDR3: TGCAGCGTTTTACACGGAGGAACCTATGGCTACACCTTC.